The text below deals with one TCR beta chain. Its target is unknown. This CDR3 region has 16 residues. Germline CDR1 and CDR2: SGHTA and FQGNSA. V dropped 5 bases and J dropped 3; count of bases not matched to a gene: 8. The sampling schedule covered blood at baseline, cycle 4 day 1, and cycle 7 day 1. This specimen comes from a study of OX40 agonist ivuxolimab in advanced cancers. Study information: Ivuxolimab, which is an agonistic anti-OX40 (CD134) antibody, was administered to the patients. More than 35% of patients had received prior checkpoint inhibitor therapy.

Study-wide findings and caveats: Some patients without response likewise showed low normalized clonal expansion.

The assay was immunoSEQ multiplex PCR, and TCRdb's table has in-frame clones only and misses some. This sample has some 79,000 clones; 92% occur once, and the top ten carry 0.44%. The material sequenced was CD4+ or CD8+ T cells sorted from blood, taken in a trial of the OX40 agonist ivuxolimab. This TCR derives from an adult with an advanced solid tumor such as melanoma, head and neck, liver or kidney cancer. V gene TRBV7-2 combines with J gene TRBJ2-5; 11 bases are shared with TRBD2. CDR3 in amino acids: CASSVQTSGIKETQYF. CDR3 DNA sequence: TGTGCCAGCAGCGTACAGACTAGCGGGATTAAAGAGACCCAGTACTTC. The whole variable domain, filled in from reference TRBV7-2 and TRBJ2-5, reads GAGVSQSPSNKVTEKGKDVELRCDPISGHTALYWYRQSLGQGLEFLIYFQGNSAPDKSGLPSDRFSAERTGGSVSTLTIQRTQQEDSAVYLCASSVQTSGIKETQYFGPGTRLLVL.